These T cell receptor beta chains were read from a single sample in a study of cytomegalovirus exposure and HLA in healthy donors. Some clones are missing from TCRdb's copy, which holds only in-frame ones; the method was immunoSEQ multiplex PCR. The sample yields approximately 200,000 clones, 70% to 80% seen once. The sample was PBMCs. The receptors here all came from a girl aged 10-17 years in good health and CMV-seropositive. Both conserved end residues are part of each CDR3. Fields, in order: J gene, D gene, V gene, clone size, CDR3 DNA, CDR3 protein. The D gene is left open where the match is weak. Only some rows state a clone size, as once, few, many or a class for expanded clones.

TRBJ1-2 TRBD1 TRBV10-1 . TGCGCCAGCAGCCCCGGGACAGGTCTTGACTGCACCTTC CASSPGTGLDCTF
TRBJ2-3 TRBD2 TRBV4-1 . TGCGCCAGCAGCCATGACGGGACTAGCGGTAGCACAGATACGCAGTATTTT CASSHDGTSGSTDTQYF
TRBJ2-1 . TRBV4-1 . TGCGCCAGCAGCCAAGGGATCGGGACTCCGATGGAGCAGTTCTTC CASSQGIGTPMEQFF
TRBJ1-4 TRBD1 TRBV5-1 few TGCGCCAGCAGCTTTGGACTTTGGACAGGGGACGAGTATGAAAAACTGTTTTTT CASSFGLWTGDEYEKLFF
TRBJ1-2 . TRBV7-9 . TGTGCGCTCCAAGGAGGGCCCACTAACTATGGCTACACCTTC CALQGGPTNYGYTF
TRBJ2-7 TRBD1 TRBV5-1 . TGCGCCAGCACCTACGACAGGGGGCGAAGCTCCTACGAGCAGTACTTC CASTYDRGRSSYEQYF
TRBJ1-6 . TRBV7-8 . TGTGCCAGCAGCACAAATATTGAGGAGAGCTCCTATAATTCACCCCTCCACTTT CASSTNIEESSYNSPLHF
TRBJ2-2 TRBD1 TRBV4-3 . TGCGCCAGCAGCCAAGTCCCGGGACAGGGTTCACCGAACACCGGGGAGCTGTTTTTT CASSQVPGQGSPNTGELFF
TRBJ2-3 . TRBV5-1 . TGCGCCAGCAGCTTGGCCTCAGGGAACACAGATACGCAGTATTTT CASSLASGNTDTQYF
TRBJ2-7 TRBD1 TRBV5-6 . TGTGCCAGCAGCTCACGGACAGGGGTCACCTACGAGCAGTACTTC CASSSRTGVTYEQYF
TRBJ2-2 TRBD2 TRBV4-3 . TGCGCCAGCAGCCAAGATCGGGGGGTCACCGGGGAGCTGTTTTTT CASSQDRGVTGELFF
TRBJ2-1 . TRBV9 . TGTGCCAGCAGCCTTCAATCGGGCAATGAGCAGTTCTTC CASSLQSGNEQFF
TRBJ1-2 TRBD1 TRBV4-1 . TGCGCCAGCAGCCAAGATCGAGGGGGCTACGGCTATGGCTACACCTTC CASSQDRGGYGYGYTF
TRBJ2-3 TRBD1 TRBV6-1 . TGTGCCAGCAGTATTAGACAGGGGATTACAGATACGCAGTATTTT CASSIRQGITDTQYF
TRBJ1-5 . TRBV27 . TGTGCCAGCAGTTTTCATGCAGGGGCAAGCAATCAGCCCCAGCATTTT CASSFHAGASNQPQHF
TRBJ2-1 . TRBV11-2 . TGTGCCAGCAGCTTAGCGTTCGCGGGCTCCTACAATGAGCAGTTCTTC CASSLAFAGSYNEQFF
TRBJ2-3 TRBD1 TRBV7-8 . TGTGCCAGCAAGATACAGGGGTTTACAGATACGCAGTATTTT CASKIQGFTDTQYF
TRBJ1-2 . TRBV20-1 few TGCAGTGCTAGTTCAGGGGAAGGCTACACCTTC CSASSGEGYTF
TRBJ2-7 TRBD1 TRBV27 . TGTGCCAGCAGTTCTAGTCTCACAGGGGGCGAATACGAGCAGTACTTC CASSSSLTGGEYEQYF
TRBJ1-1 . TRBV20-1 few TGCAGTGGCCTGGCGAACACTGAAGCTTTCTTT CSGLANTEAFF
TRBJ1-1 TRBD1 TRBV10-3 . TGTGCCATCAGTGAGTGGACAGGGAACACTGAAGCTTTCTTT CAISEWTGNTEAFF
TRBJ2-1 TRBD1 TRBV5-1 . TGCGCCAGCAGCAACCAACAGGGGATAGGGTACAATGAGCAGTTCTTC CASSNQQGIGYNEQFF
TRBJ2-3 TRBD2 TRBV4-3 . TGCGCCAGCAGCCAGGGGGAGCGGGGGGGCGGCACAGATACGCAGTATTTT CASSQGERGGGTDTQYF
TRBJ1-1 . TRBV7-9 . TGTTCCGTCCCACAAAGATATACAGAGAACACTGAAGCTTTCTTT CSVPQRYTENTEAFF
TRBJ2-7 TRBD1 TRBV14 . TGTGCCAGCAGCCACGGGACAGGCTACGAGCAGTACTTC CASSHGTGYEQYF
TRBJ1-1 . TRBV6-5 . TGTGCCAGCAGTTACGCCCGCGCCGTCCGAAGAACTGAAGCTTTCTTT CASSYARAVRRTEAFF
TRBJ1-2 . TRBV10-2 few TGCGCCAGCAGTGAACCTCAGAACTATGGCTACACCTTC CASSEPQNYGYTF
TRBJ2-1 . TRBV2 once TGTGCCAGCAAGGACAATCCCCTGCATGAGCAGTTCTTC CASKDNPLHEQFF
TRBJ1-3 . TRBV7-2 . TGTGCCAGCAGCTTAGCGCTTAGGGGCACTGGAAACACCATATATTTT CASSLALRGTGNTIYF
TRBJ2-3 TRBD2 TRBV5-4 . TGTGCCAGCAGCTTGACTAGCGGGGCCCCAGATACGCAGTATTTT CASSLTSGAPDTQYF
TRBJ1-3 . TRBV19 . TGTGCCAGTTCCGGGGGGGGAACTATCGGATATTTT CASSGGGTIGYF
TRBJ1-6 . TRBV12-5 once TGTGCTAGTGGTTTGTCGGATAATTCACCCCTCCACTTT CASGLSDNSPLHF
TRBJ2-7 . TRBV6-5 . TGTGCCAGCAGTTACGCCCAGGGAAGCTCCTACGAGCAGTACTTC CASSYAQGSSYEQYF
TRBJ1-4 . TRBV7-2 . TGTGCCAGCAGGAGGATCACTAATGAAAAACTGTTTTTT CASRRITNEKLFF
TRBJ1-1 . TRBV6-5 . TGTGCCAGCACTAAACCAACAGGCCGGATCGAAGCTTTCTTT CASTKPTGRIEAFF